This T cell receptor (beta chain) came from a study of blood T cell repertoires in COVID-19. In the study overall: Samples of COVID-19 (acute and convalescent) were obtained from the United States, Italy and Spain.

Authors' analysis steps: Estimated nucleated cell counts came from reference gene primer amplification. The method was immunoSEQ multiplex PCR; TCRdb's version includes in-frame clones alone and lacks a portion of them. V, J and clone size derive from that table, while D and trimming were established from the DNA sequence. The data hold just under 100,000 clones, with 85% to 90% observed a single time. The CDR3 length is 13 residues. Germline V gene sequence: CDR1 MNHEY, CDR2 SMNVEV (reference sequence). The J segment lost 4 bases and the V segment lost 5 bases, leaving 4 bases of the junction unmatched.

V and J are TRBV27 and TRBJ1-2; TRBD1 matches 7 bases. The receptor was derived from a woman aged 55-70 years in a cohort sampled during active or convalescent COVID-19. Sample: peripheral blood. The CDR3 coding sequence is TGTGCCAGCAGTGAGGGGGCAGGCTATGGCTACACCTTC. It yields the protein CASSEGAGYGYTF.